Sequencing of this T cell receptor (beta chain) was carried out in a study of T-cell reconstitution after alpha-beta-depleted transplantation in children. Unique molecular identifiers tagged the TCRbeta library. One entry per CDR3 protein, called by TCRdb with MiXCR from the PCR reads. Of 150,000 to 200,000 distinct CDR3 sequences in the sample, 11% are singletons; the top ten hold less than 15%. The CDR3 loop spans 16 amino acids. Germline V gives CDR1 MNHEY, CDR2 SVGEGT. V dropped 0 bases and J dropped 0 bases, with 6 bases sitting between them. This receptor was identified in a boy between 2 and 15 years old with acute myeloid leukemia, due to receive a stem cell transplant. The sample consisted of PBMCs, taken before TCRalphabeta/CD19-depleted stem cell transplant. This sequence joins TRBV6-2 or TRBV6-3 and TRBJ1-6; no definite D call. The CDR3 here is CASSYSSSSYNSPLHF. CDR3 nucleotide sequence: TGTGCCAGCAGTTACTCGTCAAGCTCCTATAATTCACCCCTCCACTTT.